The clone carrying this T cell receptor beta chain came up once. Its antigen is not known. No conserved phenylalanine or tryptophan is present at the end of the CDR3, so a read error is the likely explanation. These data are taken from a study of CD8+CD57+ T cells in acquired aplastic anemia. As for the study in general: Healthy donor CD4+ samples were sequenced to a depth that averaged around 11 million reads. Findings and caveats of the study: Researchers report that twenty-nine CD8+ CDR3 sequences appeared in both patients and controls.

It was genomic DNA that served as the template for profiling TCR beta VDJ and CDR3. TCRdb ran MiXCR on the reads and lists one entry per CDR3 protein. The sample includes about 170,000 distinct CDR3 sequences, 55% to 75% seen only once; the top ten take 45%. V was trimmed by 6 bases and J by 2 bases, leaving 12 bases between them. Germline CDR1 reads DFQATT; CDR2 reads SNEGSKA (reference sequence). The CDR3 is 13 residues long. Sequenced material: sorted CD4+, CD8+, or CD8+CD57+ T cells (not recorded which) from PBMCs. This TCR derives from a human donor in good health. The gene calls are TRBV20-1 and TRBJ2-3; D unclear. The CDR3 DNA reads TGCAGTGCCGAAGAGTCAACCACAGATACGCAGTATCTT. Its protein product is CSAEESTTDTQYL.